The text below deals with one TCR beta chain. Its target is unknown. The data originate from a study of CD8+CD57+ T cells in acquired aplastic anemia. Findings and limits, study-wide: Patients had twenty-nine CD8+ CDR3 sequences in common with controls (the shared set).

Genomic DNA provided the template from which TCR beta VDJ and CDR3 profiles were obtained. TCRdb reprocessed the reads via MiXCR and lists one record per CDR3 protein. The sample includes fewer than 250,000 distinct CDR3 sequences, about half seen only once; the top ten take around 20%. Sequencing involved patients with CD8+CD57+ cell expansion previously shown by flow cytometry. This CDR3 has 11 amino acids. Trimming shortened V by 1 base and J by 5 bases, and 2 bases separated the two germline ends. Germline loops: CDR1 ENHRY, CDR2 SYGVKD. This receptor was obtained from a human donor with aplastic anemia. Sequenced material: sorted CD4+, CD8+, or CD8+CD57+ T cells (not recorded which) from PBMCs. This chain connects TRBV10-3 to TRBJ2-5; D is uncertain. This CDR3 is CAISELETQYF. The CDR3 bases are TGTGCCATCAGTGAGTTGGAGACCCAGTACTTC.